This T cell receptor (beta chain) was documented in a study of cytomegalovirus exposure and HLA in healthy donors. Study conclusions and caveats: It emerged from a later analysis that several of the most significant clusters appeared to be linked to common viral pathogens.

A note on this clone: Its specificity is unknown.

The PCR made use of 60 Vbeta and 13 Jbeta primers. TCRdb keeps only in-frame clones here, not all; method: immunoSEQ multiplex PCR. Altogether under 200,000 clones are present, 82% being singletons, with the ten largest covering 0.96%. CDR1 GTSNPN and CDR2 SVGIG come from the germline V gene (reference sequence). Trimming removed 7 bases from V and 0 bases from J, with 13 bases in between. The CDR3 is 14 amino acids. The TCR sequence derives from a girl aged 2-15 years in good health and CMV-seropositive. The sample was PBMCs. The chain carries TRBV30 and TRBJ1-3; D gene ambiguous. Here the CDR3 DNA reads TGTGCCTTTAGTGGAGGAGCCTCTGGAAACACCATATATTTT. It translates to CAFSGGASGNTIYF.